This T cell receptor (beta chain) was observed in a study of graft-versus-host responses after intestinal transplantation. Study information: Transplant types were multivisceral, liver-intestinal, or isolated intestinal. For approximately three years after anti-thymocyte globulin induction, all recipients took tacrolimus and steroids. Whole-study results and caveats: Within allografts, high graft-versus-host to host-versus-graft clonal ratios were seen among patients with graft-donor T cell macrochimerism.

This CDR3 region has 14 residues. Per germline, CDR1 SGHVS and CDR2 FQNEAQ. V lost 5 bases to trimming and J lost 2 bases; unmatched junction nucleotides: 4. The data were produced by immunoSEQ multiplex PCR, yet TCRdb's version contains in-frame clones alone and is incomplete. Here the sample spans approximately 90,000 clones, around 89% being singletons. About this clone: Its matching antigen is unknown.

The receptor's source is a human donor who was the organ donor for an intestinal transplant. Here the sequenced sample was unstimulated CD4+ T cells sorted from spleen or lymph node cells, taken before transplant. V gene TRBV7-8 combines with J gene TRBJ1-2, with 8 bases matching TRBD1. CDR3 loop: CASSRRDRNYGYTF. The CDR3 bases are TGTGCCAGCAGCCGCCGGGACAGGAACTATGGCTACACCTTC.